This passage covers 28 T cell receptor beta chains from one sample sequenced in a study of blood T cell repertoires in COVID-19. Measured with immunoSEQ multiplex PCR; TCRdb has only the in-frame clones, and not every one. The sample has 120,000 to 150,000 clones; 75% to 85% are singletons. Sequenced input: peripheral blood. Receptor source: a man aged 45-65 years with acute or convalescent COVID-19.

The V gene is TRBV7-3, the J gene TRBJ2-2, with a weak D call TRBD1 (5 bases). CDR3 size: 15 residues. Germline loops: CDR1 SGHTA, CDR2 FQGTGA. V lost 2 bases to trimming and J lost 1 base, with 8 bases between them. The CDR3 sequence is CASSLGDRNTGELFF. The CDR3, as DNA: TGTGCCAGCAGCTTAGGTGACAGGAACACCGGGGAGCTGTTTTTT.

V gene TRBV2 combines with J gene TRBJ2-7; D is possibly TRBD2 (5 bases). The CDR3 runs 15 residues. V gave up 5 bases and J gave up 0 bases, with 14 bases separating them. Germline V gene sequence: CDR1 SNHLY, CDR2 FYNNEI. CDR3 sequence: CASSSEDPSSYEQYF. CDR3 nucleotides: TGTGCCAGCAGTTCGGAGGACCCGAGCTCCTACGAGCAGTACTTC.

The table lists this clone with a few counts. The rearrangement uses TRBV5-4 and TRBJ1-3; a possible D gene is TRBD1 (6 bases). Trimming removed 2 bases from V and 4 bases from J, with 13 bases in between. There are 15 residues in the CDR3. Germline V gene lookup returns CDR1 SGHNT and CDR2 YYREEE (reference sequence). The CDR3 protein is CASSLGGGQGNTIYF. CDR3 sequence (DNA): TGTGCCAGCAGCTTAGGCGGGGGGCAAGGAAACACCATATATTTT.

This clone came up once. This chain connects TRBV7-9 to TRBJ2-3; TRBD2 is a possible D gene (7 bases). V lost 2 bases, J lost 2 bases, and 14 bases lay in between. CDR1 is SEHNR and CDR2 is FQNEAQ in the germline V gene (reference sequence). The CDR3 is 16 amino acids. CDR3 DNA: TGTGCCAGCAGCTTATTAGTCGGGGGGCCCACAGATACGCAGTATTTT. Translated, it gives CASSLLVGGPTDTQYF.

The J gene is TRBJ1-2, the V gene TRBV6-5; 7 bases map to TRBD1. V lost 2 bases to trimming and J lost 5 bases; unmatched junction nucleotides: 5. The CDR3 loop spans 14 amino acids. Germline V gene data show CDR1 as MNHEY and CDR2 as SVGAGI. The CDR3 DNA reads TGTGCCAGCAGTTACCTGACAGGGCGATATGGCTACACCTTC. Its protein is CASSYLTGRYGYTF.

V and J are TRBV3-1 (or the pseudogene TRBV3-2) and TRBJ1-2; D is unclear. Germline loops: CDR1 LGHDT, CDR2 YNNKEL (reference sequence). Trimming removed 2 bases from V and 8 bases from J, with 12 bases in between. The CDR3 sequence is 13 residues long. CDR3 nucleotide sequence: TGTGCCAGCAGCCAATTCACCGGGTGGGGCTACACCTTC. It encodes CASSQFTGWGYTF.

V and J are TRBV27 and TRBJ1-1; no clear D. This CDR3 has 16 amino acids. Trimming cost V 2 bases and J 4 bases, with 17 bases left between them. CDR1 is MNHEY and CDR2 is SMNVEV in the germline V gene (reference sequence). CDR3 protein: CASSLNGGVKSTEAFF. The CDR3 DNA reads TGTGCCAGCAGTTTAAATGGAGGAGTGAAGAGCACTGAAGCTTTCTTT.

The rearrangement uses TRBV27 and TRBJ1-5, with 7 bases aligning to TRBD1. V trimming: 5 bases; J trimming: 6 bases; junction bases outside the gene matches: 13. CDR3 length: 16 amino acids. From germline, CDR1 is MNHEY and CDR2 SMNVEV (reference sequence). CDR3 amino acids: CASSQLTGPGAQPQHF. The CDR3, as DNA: TGTGCCAGCAGTCAACTGACAGGGCCAGGAGCTCAGCCCCAGCATTTT.

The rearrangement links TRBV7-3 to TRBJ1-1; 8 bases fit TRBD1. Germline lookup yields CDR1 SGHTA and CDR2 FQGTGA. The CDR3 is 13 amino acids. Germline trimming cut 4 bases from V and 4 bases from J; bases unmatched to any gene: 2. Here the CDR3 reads CASSSDRGTEAFF. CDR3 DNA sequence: TGTGCCAGCAGCTCCGACAGGGGCACTGAAGCTTTCTTT. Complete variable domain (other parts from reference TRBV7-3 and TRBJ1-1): GAGVSQTPSNKVTEKGKYVELRCDPISGHTALYWYRQSLGQGPEFLIYFQGTGAADDSGLPNDRFFAVRPEGSVSTLKIQRTERGDSAVYLCASSSDRGTEAFFGQGTRLTVV.

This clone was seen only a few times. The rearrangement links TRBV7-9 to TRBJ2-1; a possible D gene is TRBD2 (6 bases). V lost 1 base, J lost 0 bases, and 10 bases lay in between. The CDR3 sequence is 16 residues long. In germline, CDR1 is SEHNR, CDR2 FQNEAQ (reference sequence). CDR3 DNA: TGTGCCAGCAGCTTAGAAGGACTACCCTCCTACAATGAGCAGTTCTTC. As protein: CASSLEGLPSYNEQFF.

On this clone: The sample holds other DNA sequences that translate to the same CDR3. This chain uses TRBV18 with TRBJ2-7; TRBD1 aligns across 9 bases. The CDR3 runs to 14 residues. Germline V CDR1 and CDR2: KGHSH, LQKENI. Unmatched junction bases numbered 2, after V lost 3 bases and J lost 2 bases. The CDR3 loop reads CASSPGQGPYEQYF. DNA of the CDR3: TGTGCCAGCTCACCGGGACAGGGTCCCTACGAGCAGTACTTC. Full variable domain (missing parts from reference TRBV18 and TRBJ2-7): NAGVMQNPRHLVRRRGQEARLRCSPMKGHSHVYWYRQLPEEGLKFMVYLQKENIIDESGMPKERFSAEFPKEGPSILRIQQVVRGDSAAYFCASSPGQGPYEQYFGPGTRLTVT.

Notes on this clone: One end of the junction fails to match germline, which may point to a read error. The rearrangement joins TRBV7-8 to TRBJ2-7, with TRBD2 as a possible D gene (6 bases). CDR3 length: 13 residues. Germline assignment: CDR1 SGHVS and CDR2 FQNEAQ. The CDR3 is CASSLEGPGGRDF. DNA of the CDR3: TGTGCCAGCAGCTTAGAGGGCCCCGGGGGTAGGGACTTC.

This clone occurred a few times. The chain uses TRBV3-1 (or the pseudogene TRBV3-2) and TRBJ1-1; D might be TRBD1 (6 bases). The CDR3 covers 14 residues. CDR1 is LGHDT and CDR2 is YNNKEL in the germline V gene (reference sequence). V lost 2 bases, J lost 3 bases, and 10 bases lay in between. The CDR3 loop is CASSQSQGYTEAFF. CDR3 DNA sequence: TGTGCCAGCAGCCAATCGCAGGGGTACACTGAAGCTTTCTTT.

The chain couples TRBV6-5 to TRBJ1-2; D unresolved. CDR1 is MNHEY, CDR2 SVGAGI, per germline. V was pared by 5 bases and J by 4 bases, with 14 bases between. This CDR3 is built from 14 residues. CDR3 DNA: TGTGCCAGCAGTCCCCCGGGCGGGTCCTATGGCTACACCTTC. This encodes CASSPPGGSYGYTF.

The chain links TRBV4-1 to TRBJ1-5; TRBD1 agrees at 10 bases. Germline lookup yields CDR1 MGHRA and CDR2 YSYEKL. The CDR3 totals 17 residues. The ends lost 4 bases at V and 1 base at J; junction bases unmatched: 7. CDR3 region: CASSLRQGAGSNQPQHF. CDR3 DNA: TGCGCCAGCAGCCTTCGACAGGGGGCTGGAAGCAATCAGCCCCAGCATTTT.

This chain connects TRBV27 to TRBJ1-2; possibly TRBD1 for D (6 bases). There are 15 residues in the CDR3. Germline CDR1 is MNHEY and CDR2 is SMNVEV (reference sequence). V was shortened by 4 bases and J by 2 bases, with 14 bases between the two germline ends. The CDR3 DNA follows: TGTGCCAGCAGTTCGCTACAGGGTAGGAACTATGGCTACACCTTC. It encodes CASSSLQGRNYGYTF.

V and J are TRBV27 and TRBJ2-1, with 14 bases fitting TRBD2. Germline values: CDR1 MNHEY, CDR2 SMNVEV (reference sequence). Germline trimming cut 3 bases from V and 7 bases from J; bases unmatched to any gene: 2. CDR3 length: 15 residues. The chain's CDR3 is CASSFGLAGGNEQFF. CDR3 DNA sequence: TGTGCCAGCAGTTTCGGACTAGCGGGAGGTAATGAGCAGTTCTTC.

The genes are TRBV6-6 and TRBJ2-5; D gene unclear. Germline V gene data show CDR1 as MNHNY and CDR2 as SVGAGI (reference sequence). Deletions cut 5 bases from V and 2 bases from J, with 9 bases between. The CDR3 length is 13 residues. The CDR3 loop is CASSPHTQETQYF. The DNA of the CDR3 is TGTGCCAGCAGTCCCCACACACAAGAGACCCAGTACTTC.

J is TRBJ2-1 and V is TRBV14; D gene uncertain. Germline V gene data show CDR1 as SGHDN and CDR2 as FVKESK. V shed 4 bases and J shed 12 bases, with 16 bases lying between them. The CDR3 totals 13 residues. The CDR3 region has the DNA TGTGCCAGCAGCCTTCAGGAATTCATGACGCAGTTCTTC. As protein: CASSLQEFMTQFF.

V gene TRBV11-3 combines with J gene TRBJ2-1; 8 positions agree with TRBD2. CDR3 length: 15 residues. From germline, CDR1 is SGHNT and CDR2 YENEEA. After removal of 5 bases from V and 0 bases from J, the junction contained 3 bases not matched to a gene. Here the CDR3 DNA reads TGTGCCAGCAGCAAAAGCGGGAGCTCCTACAATGAGCAGTTCTTC. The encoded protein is CASSKSGSSYNEQFF.

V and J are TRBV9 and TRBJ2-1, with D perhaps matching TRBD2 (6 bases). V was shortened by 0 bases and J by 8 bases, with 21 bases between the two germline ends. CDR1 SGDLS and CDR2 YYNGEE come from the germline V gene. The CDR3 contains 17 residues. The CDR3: CASSVESGDGGFDEQFF. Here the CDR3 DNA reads TGTGCCAGCAGCGTAGAATCGGGAGACGGAGGATTCGATGAGCAGTTCTTC.

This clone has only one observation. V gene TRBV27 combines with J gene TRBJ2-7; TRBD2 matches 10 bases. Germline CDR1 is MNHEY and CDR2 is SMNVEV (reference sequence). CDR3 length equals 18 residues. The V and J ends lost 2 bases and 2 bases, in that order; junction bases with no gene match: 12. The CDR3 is CASSLGALLAGVPYEQYF. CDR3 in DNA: TGTGCCAGCAGTTTAGGGGCCCTTCTAGCGGGAGTCCCCTACGAGCAGTACTTC.

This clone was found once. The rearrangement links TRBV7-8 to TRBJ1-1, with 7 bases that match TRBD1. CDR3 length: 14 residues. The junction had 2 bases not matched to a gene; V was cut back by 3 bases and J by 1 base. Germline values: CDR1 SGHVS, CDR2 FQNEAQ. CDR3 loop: CASSFRGTNTEAFF. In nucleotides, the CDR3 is TGTGCCAGCAGCTTCAGGGGGACGAACACTGAAGCTTTCTTT.

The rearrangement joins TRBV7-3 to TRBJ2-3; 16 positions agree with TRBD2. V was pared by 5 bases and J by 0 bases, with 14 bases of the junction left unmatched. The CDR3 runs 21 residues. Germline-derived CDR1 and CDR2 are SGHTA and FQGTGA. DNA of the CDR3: TGTGCCAGCAGCCCAGGGACTAGCGGGGGGGTCCGGCTGGAAAGCACAGATACGCAGTATTTT. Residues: CASSPGTSGGVRLESTDTQYF.

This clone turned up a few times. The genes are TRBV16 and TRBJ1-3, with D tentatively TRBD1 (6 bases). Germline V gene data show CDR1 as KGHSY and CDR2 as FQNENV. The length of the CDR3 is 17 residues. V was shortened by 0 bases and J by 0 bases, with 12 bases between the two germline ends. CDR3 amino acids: CASSQSGRGSSGNTIYF. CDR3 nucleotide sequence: TGTGCCAGCAGCCAATCGGGCAGGGGAAGCTCTGGAAACACCATATATTTT. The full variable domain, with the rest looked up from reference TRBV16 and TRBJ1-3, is GEEVAQTPKHLVRGEGQKAKLYCAPIKGHSYVFWYQQVLKNEFKFLISFQNENVFDETGMPKERFSAKCLPNSPCSLEIQATKLEDSAVYFCASSQSGRGSSGNTIYFGEGSWLTVV.

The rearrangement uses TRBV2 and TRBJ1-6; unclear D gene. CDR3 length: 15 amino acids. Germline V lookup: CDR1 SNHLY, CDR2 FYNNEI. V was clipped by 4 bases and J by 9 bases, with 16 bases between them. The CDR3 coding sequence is TGTGCCAGCAGTGGGTCAGTTGGAGGGCGTTCACCCCTCCACTTT. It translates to CASSGSVGGRSPLHF.

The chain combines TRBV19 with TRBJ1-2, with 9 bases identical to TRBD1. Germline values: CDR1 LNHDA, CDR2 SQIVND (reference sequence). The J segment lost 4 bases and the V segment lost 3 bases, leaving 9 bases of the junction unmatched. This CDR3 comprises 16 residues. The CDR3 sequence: CASSIGVGQGFYGYTF. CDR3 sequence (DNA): TGTGCCAGTAGTATTGGTGTCGGACAGGGGTTCTATGGCTACACCTTC.

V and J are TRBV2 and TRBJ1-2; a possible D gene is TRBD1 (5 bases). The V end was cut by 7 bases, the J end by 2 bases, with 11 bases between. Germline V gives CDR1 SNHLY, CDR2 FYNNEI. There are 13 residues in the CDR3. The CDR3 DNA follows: TGTGCCAGCAACAAAGACAGCAACTATGGCTACACCTTC. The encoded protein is CASNKDSNYGYTF.